The entry below gives a single TCR beta chain sequence along with its context. The data were taken from a study of blood T cell repertoires in COVID-19. The CDR3 loop spans 14 amino acids. From germline, CDR1 is LGHDT and CDR2 YNNKEL (reference sequence). With 0 bases clipped from V and 6 bases from J, the junction kept 2 bases outside the gene matches. The repertoire was sequenced with immunoSEQ multiplex PCR; TCRdb's copy has only in-frame clones and lacks some. Here the sample spans about 83,000 clones, around 86% being singletons. The source is an older man with active or convalescent COVID-19. The sequenced sample was peripheral blood. The J gene is TRBJ2-1, the V gene TRBV3-1 (or the pseudogene TRBV3-2); 7 bases agree with TRBD1. The CDR3 nucleotides read TGTGCCAGCAGCCAAGATTGGGACAGCAATGAGCAGTTCTTC. It codes for CASSQDWDSNEQFF.